This TCR beta chain was found in a study of T cells after yellow fever vaccination (dated by TCRdb to 2018 to 2020). In terms of the full investigation: Libraries from fractions with low cell numbers were prepared with the SMART-Seq v4 Ultra Low Input RNA kit. To track T-cell clones before and after primary and booster YFV17D yellow fever vaccination, bulk TCR alpha and beta repertoires were sequenced longitudinally. Two healthy male donors made up the cohort, one aged 18 to 29 years and the other aged 30 to 40 years. Bulk PBMC replicates and cell subsets were isolated from blood drawn at multiple timepoints before and after both primary and secondary immunization. What the research found in general, with its limitations: After the booster, most of the clones that had expanded following primary vaccination were detected again (roughly 96% of CD4 and around nine tenths of CD8), which suggests that memory was broadly maintained. A small share of clonotypes was detected in both CD4 and CD8 compartments, with the overlap likely arising from convergent recombination. Because the study included only a couple of donors, the extent to which the findings can be generalized is limited. Computational filtering was required because FACS-sorted repertoires could contain abundant contaminating clonotypes from the bulk population. The secondary T-cell response was found to be weaker but faster than the primary response, with a peak reached on day 5 rather than on day 15.

V lost 6 bases and J lost 0 bases; the stretch between them is 10 bases long. From the germline V gene, CDR1 is KGHSH and CDR2 is LQKENI. Taken from cysteine to phenylalanine, the CDR3 has 14 residues. The retained sequence is limited to the CDR3, 42 bases, with the frame set at the first base. About this clonotype itself: No antigen is known for it. No much larger clone exists at a distance of one base, and base qualities are not known.

This specimen's treatment or condition label, per the study, means: live attenuated yellow fever vaccine strain. At every blood-draw timepoint, two biological replicates of bulk PBMCs were collected. PBMCs were isolated from peripheral blood using a standard Ficoll-Paque protocol. TriZol was used to extract RNA from bulk PBMCs, CD4 and CD8 fractions, and dextramer-positive and dextramer-negative fractions. TCR cDNA was synthesized by 5'RACE template switching, through which a universal primer site and unique molecular identifiers were introduced. Priming for cDNA synthesis came from both the TCR alpha and TCR beta constant segments. Library amplification used two PCR steps, and the second PCR step added sample barcodes and sequencing adapters. Sequencing of libraries was done on Illumina HiSeq 2500 (2x100 bp) or NovaSeq (2x150 bp). The original methods were these. Reads were demultiplexed and collapsed into UMI consensus sequences with MIGEC, and V(D)J alignment was performed with MiXCR. Using edgeR on replicate PBMC samples, clonotypes were called vaccine-responding if FDR was below 0.01 and the log2 fold change was above 5 up to day 15. Each bulk clonotype was labeled CD4 or CD8 based on which sequenced repertoire, CD4 or CD8, contained the clonotype at higher abundance. Starting from the raw public reads, TCRdb applied fastp trimming at Q25, assembled clones with MiXCR and retained in-frame beta chains. Records with the same CDR3 protein are collapsed into one entry carrying the most frequent genes and DNA. What appears here as the V and J calls and clone size reflects TCRdb's work, not the paper's. Present in this sample are some 600,000 distinct CDR3 sequences, 17% of which were seen just once. The top ten clonotypes cover around 16% of the sample.

Material: PBMCs, obtained more than 4 days after the first yellow fever vaccination. The sequence joins TRBV18 to TRBJ2-3, with an unclear D gene assignment. The sequence came from a man younger than 35 who received the YFV17D yellow fever vaccine. The CDR3 protein: CASSRRQSTDTQYF. The bases are TGTGCCAGCTCCCGACGGCAGAGCACAGATACGCAGTATTTT.